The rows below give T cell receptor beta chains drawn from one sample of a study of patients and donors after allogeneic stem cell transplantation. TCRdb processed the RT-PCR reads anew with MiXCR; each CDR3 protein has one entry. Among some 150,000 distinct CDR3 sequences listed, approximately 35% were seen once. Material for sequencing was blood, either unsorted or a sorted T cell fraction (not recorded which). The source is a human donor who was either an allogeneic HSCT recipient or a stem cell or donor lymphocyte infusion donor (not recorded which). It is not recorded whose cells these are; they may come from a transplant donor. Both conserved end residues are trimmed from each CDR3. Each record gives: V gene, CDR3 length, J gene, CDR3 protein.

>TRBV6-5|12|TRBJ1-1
ASSYDTINTEAF
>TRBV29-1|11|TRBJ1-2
SVKRQGGYGYT
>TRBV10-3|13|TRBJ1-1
ASGRQGVRNTEAF
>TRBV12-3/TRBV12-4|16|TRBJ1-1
ASSPQTSAGLSNTEAF
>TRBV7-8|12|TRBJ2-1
ASSLGQGAYEQF
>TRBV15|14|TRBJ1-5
ATSRDRTGGNQPQH
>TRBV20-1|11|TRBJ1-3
SAGRLLGNTIY
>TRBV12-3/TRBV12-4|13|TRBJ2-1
ASRGTEEHYNEQF
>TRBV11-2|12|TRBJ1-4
ASSSHRGVEKLF
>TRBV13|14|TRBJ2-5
ASSLWKEQQAETQY
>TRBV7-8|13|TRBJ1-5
ASSLAWGSNQPQH
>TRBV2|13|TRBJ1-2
ASSKDRGRGYGYT
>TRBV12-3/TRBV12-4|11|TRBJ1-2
ASSRTGSYGYT
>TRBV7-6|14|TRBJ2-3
ASSSLLKGRGDTQY
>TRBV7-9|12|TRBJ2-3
ASSPQPSTDTQY
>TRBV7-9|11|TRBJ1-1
ASSPGQPGGAF
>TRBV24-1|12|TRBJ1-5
ATSRDFSNQPQH
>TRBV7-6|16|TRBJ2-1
ASSFTPSSGGRLNEQF
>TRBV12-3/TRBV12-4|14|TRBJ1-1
ASSLGQGIGNTEAF
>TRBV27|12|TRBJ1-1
ASSPFSRNTEAF
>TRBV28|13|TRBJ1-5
ASRTTGEGNQPQH
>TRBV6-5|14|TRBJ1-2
ASSYSLTGGAEGYT
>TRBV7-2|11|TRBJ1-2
ASSQGNGYGYT
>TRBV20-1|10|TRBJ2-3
SAAKGTDTQY